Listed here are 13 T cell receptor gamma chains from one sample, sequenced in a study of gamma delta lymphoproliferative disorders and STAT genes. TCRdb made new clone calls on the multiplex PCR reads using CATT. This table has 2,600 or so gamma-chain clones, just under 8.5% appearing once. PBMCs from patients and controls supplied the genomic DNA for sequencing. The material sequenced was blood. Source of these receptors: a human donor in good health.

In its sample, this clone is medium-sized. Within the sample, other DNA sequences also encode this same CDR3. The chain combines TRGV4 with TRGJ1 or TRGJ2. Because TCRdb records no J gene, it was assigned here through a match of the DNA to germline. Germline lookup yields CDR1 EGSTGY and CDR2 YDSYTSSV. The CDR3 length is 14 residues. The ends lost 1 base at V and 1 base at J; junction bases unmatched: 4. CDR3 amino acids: CATWDGKNYYKKLF. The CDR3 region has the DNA TGTGCCACCTGGGATGGTAAAAATTATTATAAGAAACTCTTT.

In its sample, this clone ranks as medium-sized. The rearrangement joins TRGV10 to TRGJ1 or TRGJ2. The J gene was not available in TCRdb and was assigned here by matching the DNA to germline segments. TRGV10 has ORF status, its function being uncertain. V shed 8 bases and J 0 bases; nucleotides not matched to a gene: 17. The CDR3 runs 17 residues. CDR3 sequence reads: CAAWDGPRRMNYYKKLF. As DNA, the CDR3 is TGTGCTGCGTGGGATGGTCCAAGGCGTATGAATTATTATAAGAAACTCTTT.

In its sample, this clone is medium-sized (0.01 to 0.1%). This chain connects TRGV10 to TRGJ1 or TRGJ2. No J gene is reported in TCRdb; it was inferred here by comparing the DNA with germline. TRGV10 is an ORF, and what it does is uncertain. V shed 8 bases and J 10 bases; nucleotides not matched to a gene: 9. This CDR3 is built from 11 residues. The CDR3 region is CAAWDFVKKLF. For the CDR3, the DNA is TGTGCTGCGTGGGATTTCGTGAAGAAACTCTTT.

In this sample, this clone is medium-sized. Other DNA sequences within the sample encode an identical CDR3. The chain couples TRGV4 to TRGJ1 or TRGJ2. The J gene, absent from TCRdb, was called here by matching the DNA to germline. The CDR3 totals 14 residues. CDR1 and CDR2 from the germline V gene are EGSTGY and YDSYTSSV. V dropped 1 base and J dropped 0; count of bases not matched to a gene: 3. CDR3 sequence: CATWDGPNYYKKLF. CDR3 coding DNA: TGTGCCACCTGGGATGGTCCGAATTATTATAAGAAACTCTTT.

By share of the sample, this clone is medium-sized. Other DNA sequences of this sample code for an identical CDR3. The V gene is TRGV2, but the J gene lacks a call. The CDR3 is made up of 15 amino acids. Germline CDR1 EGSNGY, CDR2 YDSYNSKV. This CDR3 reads CATWDGLSSDWIKTF. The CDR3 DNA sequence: TGTGCCACCTGGGACGGGCTGAGTAGTGATTGGATCAAGACATTT.

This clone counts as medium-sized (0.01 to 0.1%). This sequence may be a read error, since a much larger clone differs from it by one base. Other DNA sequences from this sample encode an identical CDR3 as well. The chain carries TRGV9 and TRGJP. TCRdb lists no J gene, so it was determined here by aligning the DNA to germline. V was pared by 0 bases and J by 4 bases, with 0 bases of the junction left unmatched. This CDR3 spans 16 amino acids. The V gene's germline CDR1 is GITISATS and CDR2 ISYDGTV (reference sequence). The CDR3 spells CALWEVQELGKKIKVF. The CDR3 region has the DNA TGTGCCTTGTGGGAGGTGCAAGAGTTGGGCAAAAAAATCAAGGTATTT.

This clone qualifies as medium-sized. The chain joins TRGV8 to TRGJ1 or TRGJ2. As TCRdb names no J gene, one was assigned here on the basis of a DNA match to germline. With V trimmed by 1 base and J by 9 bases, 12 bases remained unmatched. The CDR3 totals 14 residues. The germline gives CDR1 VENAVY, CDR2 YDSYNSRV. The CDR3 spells CATWDSPPTFKKLF. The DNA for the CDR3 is TGTGCCACCTGGGATAGTCCGCCTACCTTTAAGAAACTCTTT.

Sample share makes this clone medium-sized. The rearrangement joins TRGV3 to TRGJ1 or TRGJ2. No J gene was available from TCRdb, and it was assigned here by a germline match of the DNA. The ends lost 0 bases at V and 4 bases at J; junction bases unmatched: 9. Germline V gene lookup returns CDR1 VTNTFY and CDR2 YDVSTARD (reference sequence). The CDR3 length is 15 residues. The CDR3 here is CATWDRPLGYYKKLF. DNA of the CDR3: TGTGCCACCTGGGACAGGCCTTTAGGATATTATAAGAAACTCTTT.

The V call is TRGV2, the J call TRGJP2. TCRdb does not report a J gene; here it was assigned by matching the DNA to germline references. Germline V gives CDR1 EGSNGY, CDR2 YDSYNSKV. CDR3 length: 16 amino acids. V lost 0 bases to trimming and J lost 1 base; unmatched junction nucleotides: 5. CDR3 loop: CATWDGRGSSDWIKTF. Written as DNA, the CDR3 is TGTGCCACCTGGGACGGGCGGGGTAGTAGTGATTGGATCAAGACGTTT.

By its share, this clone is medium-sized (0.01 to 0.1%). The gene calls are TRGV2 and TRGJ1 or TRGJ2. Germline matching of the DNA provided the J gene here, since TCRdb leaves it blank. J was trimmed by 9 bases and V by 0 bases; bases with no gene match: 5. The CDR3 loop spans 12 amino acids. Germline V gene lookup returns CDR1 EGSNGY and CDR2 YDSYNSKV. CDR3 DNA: TGTGCCACCTGGGACGGGCGGTGTAAGAAACTCTTT. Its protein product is CATWDGRCKKLF.

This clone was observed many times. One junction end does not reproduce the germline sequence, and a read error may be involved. Here the CDR3 DNA reads TGCTCGGTGCTTGGTTGGTTCAAGATATTT. Translated: CSVLGWFKIF. The chain has TRGV9 and TRGJP1. TCRdb does not report a J gene; here it was assigned by matching the DNA to germline references. In germline, CDR1 is GITISATS, CDR2 ISYDGTV (reference sequence). The CDR3 extends over 10 amino acids.

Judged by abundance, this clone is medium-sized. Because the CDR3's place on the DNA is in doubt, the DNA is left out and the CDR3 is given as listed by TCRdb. CDR3 region: CTTVPAGLGTDYYKKLF. Called V gene: TRGV11; the J gene was not called. TRGV11 qualifies as an ORF whose function is uncertain. Inclusive of both ends, the CDR3 amounts to 17 amino acids.

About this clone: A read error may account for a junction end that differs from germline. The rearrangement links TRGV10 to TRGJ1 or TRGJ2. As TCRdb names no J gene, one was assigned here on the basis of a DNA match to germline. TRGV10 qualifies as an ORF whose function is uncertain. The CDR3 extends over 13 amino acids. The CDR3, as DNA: TGCGCGGGTTGGTCCCCTACTTATTATAAGAAACTCTTT. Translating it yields CAGWSPTYYKKLF.